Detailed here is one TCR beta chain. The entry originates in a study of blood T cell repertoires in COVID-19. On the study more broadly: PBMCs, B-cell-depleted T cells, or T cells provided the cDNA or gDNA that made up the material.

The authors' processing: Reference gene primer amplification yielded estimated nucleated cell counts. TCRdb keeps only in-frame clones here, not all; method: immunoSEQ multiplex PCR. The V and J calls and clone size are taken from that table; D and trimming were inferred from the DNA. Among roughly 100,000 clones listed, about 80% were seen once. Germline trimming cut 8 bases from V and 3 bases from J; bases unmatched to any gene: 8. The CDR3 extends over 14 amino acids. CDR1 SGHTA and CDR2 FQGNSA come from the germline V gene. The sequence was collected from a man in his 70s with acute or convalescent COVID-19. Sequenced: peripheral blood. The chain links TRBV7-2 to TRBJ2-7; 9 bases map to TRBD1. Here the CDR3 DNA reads TGTGCCAGCCTCCCGGGACAGGGTAGCTACGAGCAGTACTTC. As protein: CASLPGQGSYEQYF.